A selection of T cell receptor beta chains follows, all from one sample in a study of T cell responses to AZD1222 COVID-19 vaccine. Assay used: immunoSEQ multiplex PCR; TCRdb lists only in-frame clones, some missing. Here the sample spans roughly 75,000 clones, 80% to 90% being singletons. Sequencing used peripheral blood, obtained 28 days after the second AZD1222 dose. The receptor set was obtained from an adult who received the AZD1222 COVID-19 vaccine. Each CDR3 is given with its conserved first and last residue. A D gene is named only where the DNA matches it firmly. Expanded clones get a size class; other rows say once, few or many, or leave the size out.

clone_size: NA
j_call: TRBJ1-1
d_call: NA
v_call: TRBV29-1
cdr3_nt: TGCAGCGTTGAAGACAGGGGCACCTCACCTTTCTTT
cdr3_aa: CSVEDRGTSPFF

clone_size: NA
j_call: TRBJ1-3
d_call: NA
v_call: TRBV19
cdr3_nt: TGTGCCAGTAGTGAGCGTTCGGGGGGCTCTGGAAACACCATATATTTT
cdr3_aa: CASSERSGGSGNTIYF

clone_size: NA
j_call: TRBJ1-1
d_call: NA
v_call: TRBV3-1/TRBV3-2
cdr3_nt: TGTGCCAGCAGCCGAGGACCGGGACGAAGCATGAACACTGAAGCTTTCTTT
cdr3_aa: CASSRGPGRSMNTEAFF

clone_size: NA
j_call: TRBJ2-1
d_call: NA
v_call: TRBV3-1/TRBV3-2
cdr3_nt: TGTGCCAGCAGCCAAATTTACAATGAGCAGTTCTTC
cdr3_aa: CASSQIYNEQFF

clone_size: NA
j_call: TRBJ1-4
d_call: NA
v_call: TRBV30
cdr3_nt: TGTGCCTGGAGTGTACTAAGGGGCACTAATGAAAAACTGTTTTTT
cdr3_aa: CAWSVLRGTNEKLFF

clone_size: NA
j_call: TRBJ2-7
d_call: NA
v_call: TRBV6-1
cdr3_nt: TGTGCCAGCAGAACCCAGGGCCCCAGGTACGAGCAGTACTTC
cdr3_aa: CASRTQGPRYEQYF

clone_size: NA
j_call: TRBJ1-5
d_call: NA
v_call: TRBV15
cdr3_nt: TGTGCCACCAGCAGAGGGAAAACCGGGACTATAGCCCAGCATTTT
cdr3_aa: CATSRGKTGTIAQHF

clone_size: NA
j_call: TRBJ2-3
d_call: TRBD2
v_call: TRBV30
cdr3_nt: TGTGCCTGGAGGACCGGGGGGGCGGATACGCAGTATTTT
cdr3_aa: CAWRTGGADTQYF

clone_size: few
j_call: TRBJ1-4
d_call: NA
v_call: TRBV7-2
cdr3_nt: TGTGCCAGCAGCTTAGCCGGCCAAAGTGGGGAAAAACTGTTTTTT
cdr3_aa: CASSLAGQSGEKLFF

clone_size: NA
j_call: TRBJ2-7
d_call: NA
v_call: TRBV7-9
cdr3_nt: TGTGCCAGCAGCCCCCGGCACCCCAAAGACCACGAGCAGTACTTC
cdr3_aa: CASSPRHPKDHEQYF